This T cell receptor (beta chain) was profiled in a study of T cells after yellow fever vaccination. Study-level findings and limits: Across the CD4 and CD8 compartments, a small share of clonotypes was present in both.

A note on this clonotype: It may be a read error: a sequence one base away is much more abundant.

The CDR3 has 16 residues. Germline V CDR1 and CDR2: SGHTA, FQGNSA. J lost 4 bases, V lost 5 bases, and 12 bases had no gene match. Template switching by 5'RACE produced TCR cDNA, adding a universal primer site and UMIs. MiXCR was run by TCRdb on the 5' RACE reads, yielding one entry per CDR3 protein. Of about 45,000 distinct CDR3 sequences in the sample, roughly 7% are singletons; the top ten hold about 15%. The rearrangement uses TRBV7-2 and TRBJ2-5, with TRBD1 matching 8 bases. Material: CD8+ T cells not binding an NS4B(214-222) dextramer, sorted from PBMCs, obtained 45 days after the yellow fever booster vaccination. The sequence derives from a young man who received the YFV17D yellow fever vaccine. In nucleotides, the CDR3 is TGTGCCAGCAGCCCCCGGACAGGGAATGGTCGAGAGACCCAGTACTTC. Its translation: CASSPRTGNGRETQYF.